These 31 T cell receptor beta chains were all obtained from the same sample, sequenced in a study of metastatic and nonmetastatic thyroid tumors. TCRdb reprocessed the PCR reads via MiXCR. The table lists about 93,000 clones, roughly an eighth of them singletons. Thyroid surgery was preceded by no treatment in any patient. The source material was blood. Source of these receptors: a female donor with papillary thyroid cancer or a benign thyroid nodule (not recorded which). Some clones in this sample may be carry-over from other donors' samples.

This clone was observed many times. The CDR3 DNA is TGTGCCAGCAGCTTGCGGGCAGGGGCTACAACTAATGAAAAACTGTTTTTT. Translated, it gives CASSLRAGATTNEKLFF. This chain joins TRBV5-6 and TRBJ1-4, with D possibly being TRBD1 (6 bases). This CDR3 is 17 amino acids long. Per germline, CDR1 SGHDT and CDR2 YYEEEE. V shed 1 base and J shed 0 bases, with 13 bases lying between them. The full variable domain, in which reference TRBV5-6 and TRBJ1-4 provide the parts outside the CDR3, is DAGVTQSPTHLIKTRGQQVTLRCSPKSGHDTVSWYQQALGQGPQFIFQYYEEEERQRGNFPDRFSGHQFPNYSSELNVNALLLGDSALYLCASSLRAGATTNEKLFFGSGTQLSVL.

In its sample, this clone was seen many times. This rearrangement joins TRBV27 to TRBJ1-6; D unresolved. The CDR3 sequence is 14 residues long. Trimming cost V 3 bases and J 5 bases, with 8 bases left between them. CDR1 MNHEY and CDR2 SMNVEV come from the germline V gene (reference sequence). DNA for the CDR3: TGTGCCAGCAGTTTCGCGACCCATAATTCACCCCTCCACTTT. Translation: CASSFATHNSPLHF.

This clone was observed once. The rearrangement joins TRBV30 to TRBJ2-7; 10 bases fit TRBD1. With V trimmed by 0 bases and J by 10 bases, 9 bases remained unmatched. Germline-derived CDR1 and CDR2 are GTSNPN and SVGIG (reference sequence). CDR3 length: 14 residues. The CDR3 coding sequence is TGTGCCTGGAGTGTGGGACAGGGGTCCCCAGTACAGTACTTC. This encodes CAWSVGQGSPVQYF.

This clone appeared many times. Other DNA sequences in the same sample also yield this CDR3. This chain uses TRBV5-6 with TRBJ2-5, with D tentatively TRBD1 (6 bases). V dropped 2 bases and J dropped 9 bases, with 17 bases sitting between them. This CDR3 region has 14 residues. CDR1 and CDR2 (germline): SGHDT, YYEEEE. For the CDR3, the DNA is TGTGCCAGCAGCTTATGGGGGCGCCCGTTTGCCCAGTACTTC. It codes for CASSLWGRPFAQYF.

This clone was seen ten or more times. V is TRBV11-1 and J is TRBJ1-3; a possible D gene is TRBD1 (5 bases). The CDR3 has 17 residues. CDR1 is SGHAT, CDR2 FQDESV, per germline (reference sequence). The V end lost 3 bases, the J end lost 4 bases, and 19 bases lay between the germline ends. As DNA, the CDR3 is TGTGCCAGCAGCTTGGGGGGTTGGGCAGAAGAAGGAAACACCATATATTTT. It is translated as CASSLGGWAEEGNTIYF.

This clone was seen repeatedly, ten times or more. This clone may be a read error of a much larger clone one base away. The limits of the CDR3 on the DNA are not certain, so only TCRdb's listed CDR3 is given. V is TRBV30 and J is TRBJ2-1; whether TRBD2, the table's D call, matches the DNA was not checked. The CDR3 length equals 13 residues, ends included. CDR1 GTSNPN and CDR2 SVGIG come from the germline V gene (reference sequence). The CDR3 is CAWTWGGGNERFF.

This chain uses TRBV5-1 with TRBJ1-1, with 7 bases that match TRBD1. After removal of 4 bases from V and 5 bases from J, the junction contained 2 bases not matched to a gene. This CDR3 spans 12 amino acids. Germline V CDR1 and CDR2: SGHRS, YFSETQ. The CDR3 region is CASSTQGTEAFF. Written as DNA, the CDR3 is TGCGCCAGCAGCACACAGGGGACTGAAGCTTTCTTT.

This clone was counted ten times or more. CDR3: CASAIGWRSETQYF. In DNA, the CDR3 is TGTGCCAGCGCTATAGGGTGGCGGTCGGAGACCCAGTACTTC. The chain recombines TRBV28 with TRBJ2-5; D is unclear. The CDR3 runs 14 residues. V lost 8 bases to trimming and J lost 5 bases, with 18 bases between them. Looked up from germline, CDR1 is MDHEN and CDR2 is SYDVKM.

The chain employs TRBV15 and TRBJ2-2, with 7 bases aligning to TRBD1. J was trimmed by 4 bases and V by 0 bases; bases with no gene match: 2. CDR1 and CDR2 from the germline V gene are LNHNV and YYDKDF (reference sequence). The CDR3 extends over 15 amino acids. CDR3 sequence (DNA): TGTGCCACCAGCAGAGAACAGGGGAGCACCGGGGAGCTGTTTTTT. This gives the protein CATSREQGSTGELFF.

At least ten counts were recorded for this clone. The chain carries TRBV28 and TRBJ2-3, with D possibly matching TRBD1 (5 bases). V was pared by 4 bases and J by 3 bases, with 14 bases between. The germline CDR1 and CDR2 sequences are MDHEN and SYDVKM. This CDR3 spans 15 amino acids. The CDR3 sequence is CASSSDSYGTDTQYF. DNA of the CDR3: TGTGCCAGCAGTTCTGACAGCTACGGGACAGATACGCAGTATTTT.

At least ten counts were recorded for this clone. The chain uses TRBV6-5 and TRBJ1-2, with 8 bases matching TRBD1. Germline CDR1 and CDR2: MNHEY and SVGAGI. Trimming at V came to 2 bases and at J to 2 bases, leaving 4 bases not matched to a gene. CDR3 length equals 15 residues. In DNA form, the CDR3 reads TGTGCCAGCAGTTACGCAGGGGGCATGAACTATGGCTACACCTTC. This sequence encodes CASSYAGGMNYGYTF.

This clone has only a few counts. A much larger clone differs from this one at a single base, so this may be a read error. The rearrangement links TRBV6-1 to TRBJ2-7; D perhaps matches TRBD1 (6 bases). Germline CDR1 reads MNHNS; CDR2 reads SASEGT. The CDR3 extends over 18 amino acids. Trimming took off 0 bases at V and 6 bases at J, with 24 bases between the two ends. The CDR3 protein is CASSEAQWARGTGREQYF. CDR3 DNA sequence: TGTGCCAGCAGTGAAGCTCAGTGGGCAAGGGGGACCGGACGCGAGCAGTACTTC.

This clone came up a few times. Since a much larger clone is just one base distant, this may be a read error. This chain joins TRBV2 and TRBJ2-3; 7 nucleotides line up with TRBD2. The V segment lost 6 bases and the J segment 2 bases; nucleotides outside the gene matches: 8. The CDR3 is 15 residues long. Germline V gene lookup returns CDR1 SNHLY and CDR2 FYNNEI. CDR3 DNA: TGTGCCAGCAGAACCCAAGCGGGGCTCACAGATACGCAGTATTTT. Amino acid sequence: CASRTQAGLTDTQYF.

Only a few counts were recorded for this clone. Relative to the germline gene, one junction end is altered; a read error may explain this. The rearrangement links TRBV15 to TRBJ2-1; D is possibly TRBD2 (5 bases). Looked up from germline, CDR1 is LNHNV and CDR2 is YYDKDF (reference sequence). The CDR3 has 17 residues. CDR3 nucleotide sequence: TGTGTCACCAGCAGAGAGTCTAGAGGGAAGTCGTACAATGAGCAGTTCTTC. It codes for CVTSRESRGKSYNEQFF.

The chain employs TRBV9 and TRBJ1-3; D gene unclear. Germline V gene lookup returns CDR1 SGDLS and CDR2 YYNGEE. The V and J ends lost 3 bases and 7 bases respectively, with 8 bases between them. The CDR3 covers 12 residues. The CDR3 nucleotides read TGTGCCAGCAGCGATGAGTGGAACACCATATATTTT. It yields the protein CASSDEWNTIYF.

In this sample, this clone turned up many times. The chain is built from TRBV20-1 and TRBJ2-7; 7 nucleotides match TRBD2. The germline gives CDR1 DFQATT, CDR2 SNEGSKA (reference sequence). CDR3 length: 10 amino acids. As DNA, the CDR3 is TGCAGAGTAGGGAGGGGAGAGCAGTACTTC. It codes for CRVGRGEQYF.

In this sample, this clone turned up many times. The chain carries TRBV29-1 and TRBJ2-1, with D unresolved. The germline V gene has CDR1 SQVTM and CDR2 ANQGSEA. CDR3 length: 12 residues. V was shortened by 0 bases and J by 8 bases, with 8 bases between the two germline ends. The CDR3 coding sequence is TGCAGCGTTGAAGAGGGCAGGTATGAGCAGTTCTTC. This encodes CSVEEGRYEQFF.

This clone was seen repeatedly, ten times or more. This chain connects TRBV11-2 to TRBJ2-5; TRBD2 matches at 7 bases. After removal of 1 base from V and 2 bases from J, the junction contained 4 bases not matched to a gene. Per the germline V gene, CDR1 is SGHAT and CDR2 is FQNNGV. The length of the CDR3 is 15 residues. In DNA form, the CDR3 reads TGTGCCAGCAGCTTAGGTGGAGCGGGACAAGAGACCCAGTACTTC. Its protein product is CASSLGGAGQETQYF.

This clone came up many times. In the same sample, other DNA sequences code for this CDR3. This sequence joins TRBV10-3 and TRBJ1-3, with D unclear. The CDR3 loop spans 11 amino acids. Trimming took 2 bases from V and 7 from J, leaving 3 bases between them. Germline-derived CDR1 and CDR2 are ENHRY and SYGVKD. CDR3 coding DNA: TGTGCCATCAGTGAGCAGAACACCATATATTTT. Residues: CAISEQNTIYF.

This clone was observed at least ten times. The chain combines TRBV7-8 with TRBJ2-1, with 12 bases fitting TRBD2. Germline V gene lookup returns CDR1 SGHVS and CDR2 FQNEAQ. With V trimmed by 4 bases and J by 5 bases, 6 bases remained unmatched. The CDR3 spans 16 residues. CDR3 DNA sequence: TGTGCCAGCAGCTCCCGGACTAGCGGGATTCACAATGAGCAGTTCTTC. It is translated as CASSSRTSGIHNEQFF. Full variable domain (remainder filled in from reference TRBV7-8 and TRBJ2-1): GAGVSQSPRYKVAKRGQDVALRCDPISGHVSLFWYQQALGQGPEFLTYFQNEAQLDKSGLPSDRFFAERPEGSVSTLKIQRTQQEDSAVYLCASSSRTSGIHNEQFFGPGTRLTVL.

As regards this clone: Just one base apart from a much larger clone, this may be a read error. CDR3 sequence: CSVEVSGGNTDTQYF. The DNA of the CDR3 is TGCAGCGTTGAGGTATCGGGAGGGAACACAGATACGCAGTATTTT. The chain employs TRBV29-1 and TRBJ2-3, with TRBD2 identical over 8 bases. CDR3 length: 15 amino acids. Trimming at V came to 3 bases and at J to 2 bases, leaving 7 bases not matched to a gene. The V gene's germline CDR1 is SQVTM and CDR2 ANQGSEA.

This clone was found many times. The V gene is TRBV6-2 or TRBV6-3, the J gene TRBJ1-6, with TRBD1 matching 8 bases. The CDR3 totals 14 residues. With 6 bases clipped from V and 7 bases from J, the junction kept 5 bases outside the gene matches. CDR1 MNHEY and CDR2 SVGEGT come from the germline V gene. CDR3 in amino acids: CASRTRGQNSPLHF. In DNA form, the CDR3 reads TGTGCCAGCAGGACCAGGGGGCAGAATTCACCCCTCCACTTT.

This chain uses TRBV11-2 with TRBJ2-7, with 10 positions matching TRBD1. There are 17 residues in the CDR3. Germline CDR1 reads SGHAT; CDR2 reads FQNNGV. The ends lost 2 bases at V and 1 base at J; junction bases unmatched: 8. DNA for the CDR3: TGTGCCAGCAGCTTAAGGGGTGGGACAGGGGTGTCCTACGAGCAGTACTTC. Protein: CASSLRGGTGVSYEQYF.

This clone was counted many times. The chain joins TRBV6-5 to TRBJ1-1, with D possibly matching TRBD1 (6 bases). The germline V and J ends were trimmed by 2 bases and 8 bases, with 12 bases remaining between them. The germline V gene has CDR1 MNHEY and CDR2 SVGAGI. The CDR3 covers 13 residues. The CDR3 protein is CASSYPQGQEAFF. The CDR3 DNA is TGTGCCAGCAGTTACCCCCAGGGGCAGGAAGCTTTCTTT.

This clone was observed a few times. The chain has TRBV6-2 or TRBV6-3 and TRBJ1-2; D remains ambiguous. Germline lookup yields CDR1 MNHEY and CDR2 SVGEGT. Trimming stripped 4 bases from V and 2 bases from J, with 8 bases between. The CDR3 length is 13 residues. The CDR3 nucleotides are TGTGCCAGCAGTTCGTACGTGAACTATGGCTACACCTTC. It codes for CASSSYVNYGYTF.

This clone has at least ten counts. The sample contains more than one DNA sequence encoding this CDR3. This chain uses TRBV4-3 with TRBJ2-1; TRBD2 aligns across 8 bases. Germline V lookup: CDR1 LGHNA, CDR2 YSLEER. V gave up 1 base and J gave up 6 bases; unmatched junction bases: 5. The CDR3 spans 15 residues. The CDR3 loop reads CASSQGRSGSNEQFF. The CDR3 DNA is TGCGCCAGCAGCCAAGGGAGGAGCGGGAGCAATGAGCAGTTCTTC.

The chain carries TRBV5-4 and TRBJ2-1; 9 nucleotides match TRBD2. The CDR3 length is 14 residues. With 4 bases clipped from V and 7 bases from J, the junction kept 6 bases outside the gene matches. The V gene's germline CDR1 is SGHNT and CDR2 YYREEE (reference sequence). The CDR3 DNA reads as TGTGCCAGCAGCGGACCGGGACTAGCTAATGAGCAGTTCTTC. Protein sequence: CASSGPGLANEQFF.

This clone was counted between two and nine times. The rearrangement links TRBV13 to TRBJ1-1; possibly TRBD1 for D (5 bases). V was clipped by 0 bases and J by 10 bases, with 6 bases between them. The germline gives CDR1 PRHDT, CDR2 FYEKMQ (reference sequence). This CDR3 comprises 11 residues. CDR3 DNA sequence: TGTGCCAGCAGCTTAGGCCAGGGAGCTTTCTTT. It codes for CASSLGQGAFF.

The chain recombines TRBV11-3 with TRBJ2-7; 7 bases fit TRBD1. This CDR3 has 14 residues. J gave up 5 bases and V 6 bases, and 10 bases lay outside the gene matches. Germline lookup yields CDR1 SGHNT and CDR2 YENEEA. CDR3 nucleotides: TGTGCCAGCAGTCGTACGACAGGGTCCCACGAGCAGTACTTC. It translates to CASSRTTGSHEQYF.

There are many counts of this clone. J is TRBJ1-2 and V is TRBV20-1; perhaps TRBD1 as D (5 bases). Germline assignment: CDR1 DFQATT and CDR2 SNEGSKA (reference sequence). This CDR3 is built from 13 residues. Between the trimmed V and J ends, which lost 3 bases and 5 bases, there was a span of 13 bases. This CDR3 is CSASFGHPYGYTF. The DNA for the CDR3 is TGCAGTGCTAGCTTCGGACACCCGTATGGCTACACCTTC.

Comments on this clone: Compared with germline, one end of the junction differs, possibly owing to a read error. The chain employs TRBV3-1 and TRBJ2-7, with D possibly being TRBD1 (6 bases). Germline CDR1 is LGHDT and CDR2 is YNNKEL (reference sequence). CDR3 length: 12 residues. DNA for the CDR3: TGTGCCAGCAGCCCTATAGCAGGGGCCTTCTCATTC. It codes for CASSPIAGAFSF.